One and the same sample provided the 4 T cell receptor beta chains below, sequenced in a study of shared clonotypes between healthy human individuals. Terminally differentiated effector memory CD45RA+ cells were excluded by CCR7 positive selection of CD45RO-negative cells. The table came from immunoSEQ multiplex PCR; TCRdb's copy has only in-frame clones and leaves some out. The table lists around 1.9 million clones, just under 95% of them singletons. The sample taken for sequencing was naive CD8+ T cells from PBMCs. The receptors derive from a man aged 18 to 30 in good health. Some clones in this sample may be carry-over from other donors' samples.

A single count supports this clone. V usage is TRBV6-5 and J usage is TRBJ1-2, with 8 nucleotides matching TRBD1. V dropped 2 bases and J dropped 8; count of bases not matched to a gene: 10. The CDR3 loop spans 15 amino acids. Germline CDR1 and CDR2: MNHEY and SVGAGI. CDR3 sequence: CASSYAWGQADGYTF. CDR3 in DNA: TGTGCCAGCAGTTACGCATGGGGACAGGCTGACGGCTACACCTTC.

The rearrangement joins TRBV11-2 to TRBJ2-3; 7 bases are shared with TRBD2. Germline V CDR1 and CDR2: SGHAT, FQNNGV. The CDR3 is made up of 17 amino acids. Unmatched junction bases numbered 13, after V lost 7 bases and J lost 0 bases. CDR3 nucleotides: TGTGCCAGCAAACTATGGGGAGGGGCGACTAGCACAGATACGCAGTATTTT. Encoded protein: CASKLWGGATSTDTQYF.

This clone came up once. J is TRBJ1-1 and V is TRBV7-9, with no clear D. Looked up from germline, CDR1 is SEHNR and CDR2 is FQNEAQ (reference sequence). This CDR3 has 19 amino acids. Trimming left V 2 bases short and J 0 bases short, with 22 bases between. DNA for the CDR3: TGTGCCAGCAGCTTAAAAGTAGTAGAGGCTGTGCTTATGAACACTGAAGCTTTCTTT. Amino acids: CASSLKVVEAVLMNTEAFF.

The chain employs TRBV7-9 and TRBJ2-3; D uncertain. The CDR3 length is 13 residues. The V and J ends lost 1 base and 4 bases respectively, with 6 bases between them. The germline CDR1 and CDR2 sequences are SEHNR and FQNEAQ (reference sequence). CDR3 loop: CASSLGLPDTQYF. The CDR3 nucleotides read TGTGCCAGCAGCTTAGGTCTCCCAGATACGCAGTATTTT.